These T cell receptor beta chains were read from a single sample in a study of control samples from healthy donors and cancer patients. Data came from immunoSEQ multiplex PCR; TCRdb stores just in-frame clones and leaves some out. Altogether 50,000 to 70,000 clones are present, around 90% being singletons, with the ten largest covering less than 4%. Specimen: blood. These receptors originate from a man aged 50 or older in good health. CDR3s include the opening cysteine and the closing phenylalanine or tryptophan. Fields, in order: V gene, CDR3 length, D gene, J gene, clone size, CDR3 DNA, CDR3 protein. A D gene is named only where the DNA matches it firmly. The size field is filled for only some rows; it gives once, few, many or a size class.

v_gene: TRBV5-3; len: 18; d_gene: .; j_gene: TRBJ2-7; abundance: .; CDR3nt: TGTGCCAGAATCTTTGTTTCCCCCAGGCGCAGCGTGTCCTACGAGCAGTACTTC; CDR3aa: CARIFVSPRRSVSYEQYF
v_gene: TRBV6-5; len: 15; d_gene: .; j_gene: TRBJ1-6; abundance: .; CDR3nt: TGTGCCAGCACCATAACTCCCGGGCTGGGTTCACCCCTCCACTTT; CDR3aa: CASTITPGLGSPLHF
v_gene: TRBV5-1; len: 14; d_gene: .; j_gene: TRBJ2-1; abundance: .; CDR3nt: TGCGCCAGCAGCTTGGACCGAGGGGGCAATGAGCAGTTCTTC; CDR3aa: CASSLDRGGNEQFF
v_gene: TRBV9; len: 15; d_gene: .; j_gene: TRBJ2-7; abundance: .; CDR3nt: TGTGCCAGCAGCGTGGGGGCGGCCCTAACTTACGAGCAGTACTTC; CDR3aa: CASSVGAALTYEQYF
v_gene: TRBV29-1; len: 14; d_gene: TRBD2; j_gene: TRBJ2-7; abundance: .; CDR3nt: TGCAGCGTTGCGATGGTAGCGGGAGTCTACGAGCAGTACTTC; CDR3aa: CSVAMVAGVYEQYF
v_gene: TRBV10-3; len: 14; d_gene: TRBD2; j_gene: TRBJ2-3; abundance: .; CDR3nt: TGTGCCATCAGGGGGACTAGCGGGATCGATACGCAGTATTTT; CDR3aa: CAIRGTSGIDTQYF
v_gene: TRBV19; len: 14; d_gene: .; j_gene: TRBJ1-4; abundance: .; CDR3nt: TGTGCCAGTAGTATCGACAGAGCTAATGAAAAACTGTTTTTT; CDR3aa: CASSIDRANEKLFF
v_gene: TRBV9; len: 13; d_gene: .; j_gene: TRBJ1-1; abundance: .; CDR3nt: TGTGCCAGCAGCGTAGGTGCGACCACTGAAGCTTTCTTT; CDR3aa: CASSVGATTEAFF
v_gene: TRBV6-5; len: 14; d_gene: .; j_gene: TRBJ1-1; abundance: .; CDR3nt: TGTGCCAGCAAGAAGGGGATCATGAACACTGAAGCTTTCTTT; CDR3aa: CASKKGIMNTEAFF
v_gene: TRBV5-1; len: 16; d_gene: .; j_gene: TRBJ2-5; abundance: .; CDR3nt: TGCGCCAGCAGCGGAGGAGGAGGAGGGGGCGACGAGACCCAGTACTTC; CDR3aa: CASSGGGGGGDETQYF
v_gene: TRBV7-9; len: 15; d_gene: .; j_gene: TRBJ1-4; abundance: .; CDR3nt: TGTGCCAGCAGCTTAGCCTTAGGATTACACGAAAAACTGTTTTTT; CDR3aa: CASSLALGLHEKLFF
v_gene: TRBV27; len: 15; d_gene: .; j_gene: TRBJ1-1; abundance: .; CDR3nt: TGTGCCAGCTACTATGCAGGACGTGAGGGCACTGAAGCTTTCTTT; CDR3aa: CASYYAGREGTEAFF
v_gene: TRBV11-2; len: 14; d_gene: TRBD1; j_gene: TRBJ1-1; abundance: .; CDR3nt: TGTGCCAGCAGCTTTGGACAGGGAAGCACTGAAGCTTTCTTT; CDR3aa: CASSFGQGSTEAFF
v_gene: TRBV11-3; len: 16; d_gene: .; j_gene: TRBJ1-2; abundance: .; CDR3nt: TGTGCCAGCACCCGAGACAGCCTACACACTAACTATGGCTACACCTTC; CDR3aa: CASTRDSLHTNYGYTF
v_gene: TRBV15; len: 16; d_gene: TRBD1; j_gene: TRBJ2-3; abundance: .; CDR3nt: TGTGCCACCAGCAGAGATCTACAGGGGGGCACAGATACGCAGTATTTT; CDR3aa: CATSRDLQGGTDTQYF
v_gene: TRBV24-1; len: 15; d_gene: TRBD1; j_gene: TRBJ2-3; abundance: .; CDR3nt: TGTGCCACCAGTGATCCGGGACAGGGCACAGATACGCAGTATTTT; CDR3aa: CATSDPGQGTDTQYF
v_gene: TRBV27; len: 14; d_gene: .; j_gene: TRBJ2-5; abundance: .; CDR3nt: TGTGCCAGCAGTTTACTCGGGCCCCAAGAGACCCAGTACTTC; CDR3aa: CASSLLGPQETQYF
v_gene: TRBV19; len: 13; d_gene: .; j_gene: TRBJ1-6; abundance: .; CDR3nt: TGTGCCAGTAGTATAAACGTTAATTCACCCCTCCACTTT; CDR3aa: CASSINVNSPLHF
v_gene: TRBV15; len: 17; d_gene: .; j_gene: TRBJ1-1; abundance: .; CDR3nt: TGTGCCACCAGCAGAGATCGGGCAGGGGAGATCGGCACTGAAGCTTTCTTT; CDR3aa: CATSRDRAGEIGTEAFF
v_gene: TRBV5-6; len: 15; d_gene: .; j_gene: TRBJ2-5; abundance: .; CDR3nt: TGTGCCAGCAGCCCCGGCGGGCTAGCGAAAGAGACCCAGTACTTC; CDR3aa: CASSPGGLAKETQYF
v_gene: TRBV3-1/TRBV3-2; len: 17; d_gene: .; j_gene: TRBJ2-7; abundance: .; CDR3nt: TGTGCCAGCAGCTTCCGAGCGGAGACTGGTGGTAACTACGAGCAGTACTTC; CDR3aa: CASSFRAETGGNYEQYF
v_gene: TRBV27; len: 10; d_gene: .; j_gene: TRBJ2-7; abundance: once; CDR3nt: TGTGCCAGCAGTTTAGGGCTACAGTACTTC; CDR3aa: CASSLGLQYF
v_gene: TRBV27; len: 16; d_gene: .; j_gene: TRBJ2-5; abundance: .; CDR3nt: TGTGCCAGCAGTTTATCTTGGGACTTCAAGGCGGAGACCCAGTACTTC; CDR3aa: CASSLSWDFKAETQYF
v_gene: TRBV24-1; len: 15; d_gene: .; j_gene: TRBJ1-2; abundance: once; CDR3nt: TGTGCCACCAGTGATTTGAGGCAGGGGATCTATGGCTACACCTTC; CDR3aa: CATSDLRQGIYGYTF
v_gene: TRBV7-9; len: 15; d_gene: .; j_gene: TRBJ2-5; abundance: .; CDR3nt: TGTGCCAGCAGTACCTGGCGGGTTGCCCAAGAGACCCAGTACTTC; CDR3aa: CASSTWRVAQETQYF
v_gene: TRBV7-9; len: 13; d_gene: TRBD2; j_gene: TRBJ2-1; abundance: .; CDR3nt: TGTGCCTTTCATTGGGGTAGCGGGAATGAGCAGTTCTTC; CDR3aa: CAFHWGSGNEQFF
v_gene: TRBV5-1; len: 15; d_gene: TRBD1; j_gene: TRBJ2-7; abundance: .; CDR3nt: TGCGCCAGCAGCCCAGGACAGGGTGGCCCCTACGAGCAGTACTTC; CDR3aa: CASSPGQGGPYEQYF
v_gene: TRBV29-1; len: 14; d_gene: .; j_gene: TRBJ2-5; abundance: few; CDR3nt: TGCAGCGTTGAAGATAAGACTATCACAGAGACCCAGTACTTC; CDR3aa: CSVEDKTITETQYF
v_gene: TRBV6-6; len: 16; d_gene: .; j_gene: TRBJ2-1; abundance: .; CDR3nt: TGTGCCAGCAGTTACTATCTAGAGACCGCCTACAATGAGCAGTTCTTC; CDR3aa: CASSYYLETAYNEQFF
v_gene: TRBV7-6; len: 15; d_gene: TRBD1; j_gene: TRBJ2-7; abundance: .; CDR3nt: TGTGCCAGCAGCCCCAGGACAGGTAGCTCCTACGAGCAGTACTTC; CDR3aa: CASSPRTGSSYEQYF
v_gene: TRBV7-8; len: 14; d_gene: .; j_gene: TRBJ1-1; abundance: once; CDR3nt: TGTGCCAGCAGCGTCACGGGGGAGAACACTGAAGCTTTCTTT; CDR3aa: CASSVTGENTEAFF
v_gene: TRBV13; len: 15; d_gene: .; j_gene: TRBJ2-5; abundance: .; CDR3nt: TGTGCCAGCAGCTTAGGAACTAGTTTCCAAGAGACCCAGTACTTC; CDR3aa: CASSLGTSFQETQYF
v_gene: TRBV24-1; len: 12; d_gene: TRBD1; j_gene: TRBJ1-5; abundance: .; CDR3nt: TGTGCCACAAGCCAGGGGGCTCAGCCCCAGCATTTT; CDR3aa: CATSQGAQPQHF
v_gene: TRBV10-3; len: 11; d_gene: .; j_gene: TRBJ1-2; abundance: .; CDR3nt: TGTGCCATTACAGGGTCTGTTGGCTACACCTTC; CDR3aa: CAITGSVGYTF
v_gene: TRBV11-3; len: 13; d_gene: .; j_gene: TRBJ2-7; abundance: .; CDR3nt: TGTGCCAGCAGCTCTGGACAGAACTACGAGCAGTACTTC; CDR3aa: CASSSGQNYEQYF
v_gene: TRBV3-1/TRBV3-2; len: 15; d_gene: .; j_gene: TRBJ2-7; abundance: .; CDR3nt: TGTGCCAGCAGCCAAGATCACGGGGGTATCTACGAGCAGTACTTC; CDR3aa: CASSQDHGGIYEQYF
v_gene: TRBV28; len: 15; d_gene: .; j_gene: TRBJ2-2; abundance: .; CDR3nt: TGTGCCAGCAGTGACTACAGGGAGGCGGCCGGGGAGCTGTTTTTT; CDR3aa: CASSDYREAAGELFF
v_gene: TRBV5-8; len: 11; d_gene: .; j_gene: TRBJ2-7; abundance: .; CDR3nt: TGTGCCAGCAGCTCCTACTACGAGCAGTACTTC; CDR3aa: CASSSYYEQYF
v_gene: TRBV28; len: 14; d_gene: .; j_gene: TRBJ1-4; abundance: .; CDR3nt: TGTGCCAGCAGCATTATCGCAACTAATGAAAAACTGTTTTTT; CDR3aa: CASSIIATNEKLFF
v_gene: TRBV18; len: 14; d_gene: TRBD1; j_gene: TRBJ1-2; abundance: .; CDR3nt: TGTGCCAGCTCACCAGGACAGGGAAAGGATGGCTACACCTTC; CDR3aa: CASSPGQGKDGYTF
v_gene: TRBV27; len: 16; d_gene: .; j_gene: TRBJ2-1; abundance: .; CDR3nt: TGTGCCAGCAGTGATGACATCCCGAGCTCCTACAATGAGCAGTTCTTC; CDR3aa: CASSDDIPSSYNEQFF
v_gene: TRBV5-1; len: 17; d_gene: TRBD2; j_gene: TRBJ2-4; abundance: .; CDR3nt: TGCGCCAGCAGCTTGGCGGGACTAGCGGGAGGAGAAAACATTCAGTACTTC; CDR3aa: CASSLAGLAGGENIQYF